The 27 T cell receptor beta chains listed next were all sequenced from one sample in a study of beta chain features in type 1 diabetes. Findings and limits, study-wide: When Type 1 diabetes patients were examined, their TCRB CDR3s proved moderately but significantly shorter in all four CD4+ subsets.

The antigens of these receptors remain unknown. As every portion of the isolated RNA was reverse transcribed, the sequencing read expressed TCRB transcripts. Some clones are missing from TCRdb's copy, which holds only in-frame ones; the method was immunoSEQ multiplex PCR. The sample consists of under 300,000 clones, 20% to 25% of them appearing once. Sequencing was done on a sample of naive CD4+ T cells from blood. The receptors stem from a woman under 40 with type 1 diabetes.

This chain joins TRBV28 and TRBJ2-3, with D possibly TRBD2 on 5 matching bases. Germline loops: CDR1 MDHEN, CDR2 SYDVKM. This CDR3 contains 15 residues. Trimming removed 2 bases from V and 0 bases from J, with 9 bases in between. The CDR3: CASSLAGLSTDTQYF. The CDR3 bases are TGTGCCAGCAGTTTAGCGGGCCTAAGCACAGATACGCAGTATTTT.

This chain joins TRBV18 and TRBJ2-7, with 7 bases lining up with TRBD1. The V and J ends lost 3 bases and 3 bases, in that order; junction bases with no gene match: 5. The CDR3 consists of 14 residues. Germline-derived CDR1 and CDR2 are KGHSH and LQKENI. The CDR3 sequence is CASSPGTVYYEQYF. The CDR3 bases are TGTGCCAGCTCACCGGGGACAGTTTACTACGAGCAGTACTTC.

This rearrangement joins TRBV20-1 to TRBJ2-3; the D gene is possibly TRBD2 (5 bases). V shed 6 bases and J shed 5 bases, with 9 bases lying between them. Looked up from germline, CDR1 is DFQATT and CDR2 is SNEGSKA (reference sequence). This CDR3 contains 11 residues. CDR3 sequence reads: CSADSGDTQYF. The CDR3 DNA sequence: TGCAGTGCGGACTCCGGAGATACGCAGTATTTT.

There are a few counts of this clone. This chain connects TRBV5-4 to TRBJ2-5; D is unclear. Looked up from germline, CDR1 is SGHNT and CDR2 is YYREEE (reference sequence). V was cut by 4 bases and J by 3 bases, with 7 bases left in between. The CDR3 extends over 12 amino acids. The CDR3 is CASSGTEETQYF. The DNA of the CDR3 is TGTGCCAGCAGCGGAACAGAAGAGACCCAGTACTTC.

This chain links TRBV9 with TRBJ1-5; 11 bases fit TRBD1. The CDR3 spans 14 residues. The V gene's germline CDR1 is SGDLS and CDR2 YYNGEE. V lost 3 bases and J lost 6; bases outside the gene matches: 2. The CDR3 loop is CASSAGTGGQPQHF. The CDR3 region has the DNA TGTGCCAGCAGCGCCGGGACAGGGGGTCAGCCCCAGCATTTT.

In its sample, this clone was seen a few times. The chain's CDR3 is CSVEFQGLRNTEAFF. Here the CDR3 DNA reads TGCAGCGTTGAGTTCCAGGGATTGCGGAACACTGAAGCTTTCTTT. The chain combines TRBV29-1 with TRBJ1-1, with a weak D call TRBD1 (5 bases). Germline V gene data show CDR1 as SQVTM and CDR2 as ANQGSEA. The V and J ends lost 3 bases and 1 base respectively, with 15 bases between them. The CDR3 runs 15 residues.

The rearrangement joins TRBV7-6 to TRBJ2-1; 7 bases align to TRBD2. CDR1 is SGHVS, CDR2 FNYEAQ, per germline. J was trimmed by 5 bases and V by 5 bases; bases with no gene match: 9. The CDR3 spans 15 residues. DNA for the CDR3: TGTGCCAGCAGCACCAAGACTAGCCGAGACAATGAGCAGTTCTTC. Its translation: CASSTKTSRDNEQFF.

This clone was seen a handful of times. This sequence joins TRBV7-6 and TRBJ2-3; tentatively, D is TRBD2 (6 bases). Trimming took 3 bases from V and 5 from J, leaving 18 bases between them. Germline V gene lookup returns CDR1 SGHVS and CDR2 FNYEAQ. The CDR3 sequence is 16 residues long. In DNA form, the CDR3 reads TGTGCCAGCAGCTTGAGTGCCGCCCCGGGGGTAGATACGCAGTATTTT. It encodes CASSLSAAPGVDTQYF. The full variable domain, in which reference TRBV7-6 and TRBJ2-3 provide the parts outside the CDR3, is GAGVSQSPRYKVTKRGQDVALRCDPISGHVSLYWYRQALGQGPEFLTYFNYEAQQDKSGLPNDRFSAERPEGSISTLTIQRTEQRDSAMYRCASSLSAAPGVDTQYFGPGTRLTVL.

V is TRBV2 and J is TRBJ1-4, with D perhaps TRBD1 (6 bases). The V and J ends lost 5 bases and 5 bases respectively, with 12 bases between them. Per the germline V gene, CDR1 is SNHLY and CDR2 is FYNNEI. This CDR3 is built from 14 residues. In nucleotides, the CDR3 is TGTGCCAGCAGTCCCGGACAGATAAATGAAAAACTGTTTTTT. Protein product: CASSPGQINEKLFF.

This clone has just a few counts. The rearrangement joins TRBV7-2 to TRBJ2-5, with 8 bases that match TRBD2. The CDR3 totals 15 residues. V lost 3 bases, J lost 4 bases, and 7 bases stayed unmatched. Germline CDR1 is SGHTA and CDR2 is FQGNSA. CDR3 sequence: CASSFFSGKGETQYF. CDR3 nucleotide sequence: TGTGCCAGCAGCTTTTTTAGCGGGAAGGGAGAGACCCAGTACTTC.

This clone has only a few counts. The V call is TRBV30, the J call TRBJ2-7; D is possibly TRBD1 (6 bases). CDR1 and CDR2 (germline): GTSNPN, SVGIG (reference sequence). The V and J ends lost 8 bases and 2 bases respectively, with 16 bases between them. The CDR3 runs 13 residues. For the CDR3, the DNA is TGTGCCGCACATTACAGGGTACCCTACGAGCAGTACTTC. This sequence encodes CAAHYRVPYEQYF.

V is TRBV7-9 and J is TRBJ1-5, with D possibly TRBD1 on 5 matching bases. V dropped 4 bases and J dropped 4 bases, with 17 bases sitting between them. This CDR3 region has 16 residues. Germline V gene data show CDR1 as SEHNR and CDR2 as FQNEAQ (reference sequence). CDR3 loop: CASSSSGGGRNQPQHF. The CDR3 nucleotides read TGTGCCAGCAGCTCGAGTGGCGGGGGTAGAAATCAGCCCCAGCATTTT.

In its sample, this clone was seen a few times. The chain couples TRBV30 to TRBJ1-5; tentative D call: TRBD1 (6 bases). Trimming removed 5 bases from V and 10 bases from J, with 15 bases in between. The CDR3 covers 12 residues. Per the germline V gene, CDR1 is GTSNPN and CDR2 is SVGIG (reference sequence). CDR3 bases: TGTGCCTGGCGGGCAGGGGTAGGACCCCAGCATTTT. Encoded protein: CAWRAGVGPQHF.

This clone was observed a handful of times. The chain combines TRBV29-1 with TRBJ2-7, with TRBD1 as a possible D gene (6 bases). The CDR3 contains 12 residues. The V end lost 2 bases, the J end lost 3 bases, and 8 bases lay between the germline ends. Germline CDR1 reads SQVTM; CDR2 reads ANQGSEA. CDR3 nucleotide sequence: TGCAGCGTTGAAAGGGACAACTACGAGCAGTACTTC. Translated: CSVERDNYEQYF.

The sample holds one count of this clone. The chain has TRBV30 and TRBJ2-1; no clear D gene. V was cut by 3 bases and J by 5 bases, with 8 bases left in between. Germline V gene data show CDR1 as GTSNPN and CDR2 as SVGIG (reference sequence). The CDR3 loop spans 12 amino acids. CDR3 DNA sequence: TGTGCCTGGAGGAGGTATAACAATGAGCAGTTCTTC. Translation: CAWRRYNNEQFF.

The CDR3 here is CASRRTGEQETQYF. In nucleotides, the CDR3 is TGTGCCAGCAGGAGGACAGGGGAACAAGAGACCCAGTACTTC. The chain joins TRBV25-1 to TRBJ2-5; 9 bases fit TRBD1. The CDR3 sequence is 14 residues long. V dropped 6 bases and J dropped 2; count of bases not matched to a gene: 4. Germline-derived CDR1 and CDR2 are MGHDK and SYGVNS.

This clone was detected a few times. CDR3 sequence: CASSPRASYEETQYF. In nucleotides, the CDR3 is TGTGCCAGTAGTCCCCGGGCTAGCTATGAGGAGACCCAGTACTTC. This rearrangement joins TRBV19 to TRBJ2-5; maybe TRBD2 (5 bases). The CDR3 length is 15 residues. Trimming left V 5 bases short and J 5 bases short, with 18 bases between. CDR1 is LNHDA, CDR2 SQIVND, per germline (reference sequence).

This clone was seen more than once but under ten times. The CDR3 loop reads CASPDRDLAGGGNEQFF. The CDR3 DNA reads TGTGCCAGCCCCGATCGTGACCTAGCGGGAGGAGGCAATGAGCAGTTCTTC. V gene TRBV7-9 combines with J gene TRBJ2-1; 11 bases fit TRBD2. The V segment lost 8 bases and the J segment 6 bases; nucleotides outside the gene matches: 15. The CDR3 has 17 residues. Germline V gene data show CDR1 as SEHNR and CDR2 as FQNEAQ (reference sequence).

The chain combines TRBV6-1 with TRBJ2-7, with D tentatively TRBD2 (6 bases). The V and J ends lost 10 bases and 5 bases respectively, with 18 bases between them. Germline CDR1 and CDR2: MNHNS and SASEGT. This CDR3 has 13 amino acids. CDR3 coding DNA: TGTGCCACAAGAGCGGGTCTGGGCAACGAGCAGTACTTC. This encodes CATRAGLGNEQYF.

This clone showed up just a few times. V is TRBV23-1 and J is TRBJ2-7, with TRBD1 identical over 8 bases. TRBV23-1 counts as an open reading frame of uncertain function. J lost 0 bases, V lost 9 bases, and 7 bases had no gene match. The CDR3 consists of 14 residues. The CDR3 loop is CARAGQGISYEQYF. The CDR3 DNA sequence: TGCGCCAGGGCCGGACAGGGCATCTCCTACGAGCAGTACTTC.

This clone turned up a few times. As DNA, the CDR3 is TGTGCCAGCAGCTTAAGGCCAGGGGGACAGCAGTTCTTC. Its protein is CASSLRPGGQQFF. The V call is TRBV7-9, the J call TRBJ2-1, with 7 bases fitting TRBD1. Germline assignment: CDR1 SEHNR and CDR2 FQNEAQ (reference sequence). The CDR3 extends over 13 amino acids. The V gene end was trimmed by 2 bases and the J gene end by 11 bases; junction bases not matched to a gene: 6.

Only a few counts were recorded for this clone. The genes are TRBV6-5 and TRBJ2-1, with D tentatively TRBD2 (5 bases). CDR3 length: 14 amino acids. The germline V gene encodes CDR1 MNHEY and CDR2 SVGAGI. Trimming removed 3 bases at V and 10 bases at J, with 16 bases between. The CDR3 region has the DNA TGTGCCAGCAGTTATCCCTCGATGAGCGGAGAGCAGTTCTTC. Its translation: CASSYPSMSGEQFF.

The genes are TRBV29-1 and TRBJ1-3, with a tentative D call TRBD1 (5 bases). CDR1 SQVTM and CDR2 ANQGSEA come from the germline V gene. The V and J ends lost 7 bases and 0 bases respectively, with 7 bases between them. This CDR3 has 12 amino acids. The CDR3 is CSAGISGNTIYF. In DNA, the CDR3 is TGCAGCGCAGGGATCTCTGGAAACACCATATATTTT. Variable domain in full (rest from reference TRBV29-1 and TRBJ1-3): SAVISQKPSRDICQRGTSLTIQCQVDSQVTMMFWYRQQPGQSLTLIATANQGSEATYESGFVIDKFPISRPNLTFSTLTVSNMSPEDSSIYLCSAGISGNTIYFGEGSWLTVV.

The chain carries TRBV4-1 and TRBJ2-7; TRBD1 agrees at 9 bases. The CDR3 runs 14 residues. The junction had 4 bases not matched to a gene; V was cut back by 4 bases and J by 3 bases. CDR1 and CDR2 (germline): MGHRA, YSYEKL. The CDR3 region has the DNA TGCGCCAGCAGCCTATTGGGACAGGGCTACGAGCAGTACTTC. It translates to CASSLLGQGYEQYF.

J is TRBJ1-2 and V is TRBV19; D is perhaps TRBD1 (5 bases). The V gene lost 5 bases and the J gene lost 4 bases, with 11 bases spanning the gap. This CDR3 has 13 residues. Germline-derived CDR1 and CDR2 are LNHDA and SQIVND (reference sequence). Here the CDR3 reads CASSSRVGYGYTF. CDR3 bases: TGTGCCAGTAGTTCCAGGGTTGGCTATGGCTACACCTTC.

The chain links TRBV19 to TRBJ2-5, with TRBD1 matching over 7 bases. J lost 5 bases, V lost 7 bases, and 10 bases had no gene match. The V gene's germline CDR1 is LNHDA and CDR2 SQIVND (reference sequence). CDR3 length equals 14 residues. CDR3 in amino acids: CASNPTGVRETQYF. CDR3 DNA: TGTGCCAGTAACCCAACAGGGGTCCGGGAGACCCAGTACTTC.

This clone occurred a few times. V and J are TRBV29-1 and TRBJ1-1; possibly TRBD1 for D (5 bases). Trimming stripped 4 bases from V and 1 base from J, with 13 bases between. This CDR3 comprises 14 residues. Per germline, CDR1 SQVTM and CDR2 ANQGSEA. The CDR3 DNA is TGCAGCGTTGTTCCGACGGACACGAACACTGAAGCTTTCTTT. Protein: CSVVPTDTNTEAFF.